This TCR beta chain derives from a study of OX40 agonist ivuxolimab in advanced cancers. Study information: Patients with prior anti-PD-1, anti-PD-L1 or anti-CTLA-4 therapy were eligible; 35% to 50% had some. Points from the study as a whole: The mean number of expanded clones was higher in CD8+ T cells than in CD4+. The study did not work out the antigen specificity of the expanded peripheral T cells. Both CD4+ and CD8+ T cell populations in blood had undergone clonal expansion by week 6 at 0.1 to 3.0 mg/kg.

The CDR3 sequence is 16 residues long. Losses at the gene ends were 4 bases for V and 4 bases for J; bases not matched to a gene: 10. Looked up from germline, CDR1 is SGDLS and CDR2 is YYNGEE. Here immunoSEQ multiplex PCR was the method, and the copy in TCRdb shows in-frame clones only, minus some. The table lists about 6,300 clones, about 71% of them singletons. On this clone itself: The antigen is not known.

The starting material was CD4+ or CD8+ T cells sorted from blood, obtained in a trial of the OX40 agonist ivuxolimab. This clonotype was obtained from an adult with an advanced solid tumor such as melanoma, head and neck, liver or kidney cancer. The chain uses TRBV9 and TRBJ2-1, with 8 bases aligning to TRBD2. CDR3 in amino acids: CASSSARTSWYNEQFF. Here the CDR3 DNA reads TGTGCCAGCAGCTCCGCCAGGACTAGCTGGTACAATGAGCAGTTCTTC.